The 27 T cell receptor beta chains reported below all come from one sample, sequenced in a study of T-cell reconstitution after alpha-beta-depleted transplantation in children. The TCRbeta library incorporated unique molecular identifiers. One entry per CDR3 protein, called by TCRdb with MiXCR from the PCR reads. The profile shows approximately 420,000 distinct CDR3 sequences, roughly 11% of them singletons. The specimen was PBMCs from the stem cell graft donor, collected from the stem cell graft. Receptors were obtained from a human donor who donated a stem cell graft to a child with acute myeloid leukemia.

At least ten counts were recorded for this clonotype. V is TRBV6-1 and J is TRBJ2-7; D could derive from TRBD1 or TRBD2 (5 bases each). Germline V gene sequence: CDR1 MNHNS, CDR2 SASEGT. The CDR3 extends over 14 amino acids. Trimming cost V 0 bases and J 5 bases, with 11 bases left between them. The CDR3 DNA sequence: TGTGCCAGCAGTGAAGCCCCAGGGAGCCACGAGCAGTACGTC. Residues: CASSEAPGSHEQYV.

In its sample, this clonotype was seen many times. The chain is built from TRBV5-1 and TRBJ1-4, with D perhaps TRBD1 (5 bases). The CDR3 sequence is 15 residues long. Trimming shortened V by 1 base and J by 8 bases, and 15 bases separated the two germline ends. CDR1 SGHRS and CDR2 YFSETQ come from the germline V gene. Here the CDR3 reads CASSLRTGDAEKLFF. In DNA form, the CDR3 reads TGCGCCAGCAGCTTGCGAACCGGGGACGCAGAAAAACTGTTTTTT.

In its sample, this clonotype was seen many times. The V and J genes are TRBV20-1 and TRBJ1-1, with D possibly TRBD1 on 5 matching bases. V was trimmed by 6 bases and J by 0 bases, leaving 11 bases between them. CDR1 is DFQATT and CDR2 is SNEGSKA in the germline V gene (reference sequence). This CDR3 is 13 amino acids long. The CDR3 DNA follows: TGCAGTGCCAGCAGGGAATTGAACACTGAAGCTTTCTTT. It encodes CSASRELNTEAFF.

This clonotype was observed at least ten times. V usage is TRBV5-1 and J usage is TRBJ2-5, with 13 bases matching TRBD2. This CDR3 is built from 16 residues. Germline V lookup: CDR1 SGHRS, CDR2 YFSETQ. Trimming took 4 bases from V and 4 from J; bases not matched to a gene: 7. CDR3 nucleotide sequence: TGCGCCAGCAGCCTATCCGGGACTAGCGGGACAGAGACCCAGTACTTC. Its protein product is CASSLSGTSGTETQYF. The entire variable domain, with the rest obtained from reference TRBV5-1 and TRBJ2-5, is as follows: KAGVTQTPRYLIKTRGQQVTLSCSPISGHRSVSWYQQTPGQGLQFLFEYFSETQRNKGNFPGRFSGRQFSNSRSEMNVSTLELGDSALYLCASSLSGTSGTETQYFGPGTRLLVL.

The genes are TRBV7-8 and TRBJ2-1; the match to TRBD2 covers 7 bases. This CDR3 spans 14 amino acids. V lost 1 base, J lost 7 bases, and 4 bases stayed unmatched. CDR1 SGHVS and CDR2 FQNEAQ come from the germline V gene. The CDR3 DNA reads as TGTGCCAGCAGCTTAGTTTGGGGGGGTAATGAGCAGTTCTTC. Translated, it gives CASSLVWGGNEQFF.

This clonotype was picked up a small number of times. In nucleotides, the CDR3 is TGTGCCATCAGTGGAGTCGCGGGGAGCTCTGGGGCCAACGTCCTGACTTTC. It specifies CAISGVAGSSGANVLTF. V is TRBV10-3 and J is TRBJ2-6; D possibly corresponds to TRBD2 (6 bases). V was clipped by 4 bases and J by 0 bases, with 13 bases between them. CDR1 ENHRY and CDR2 SYGVKD come from the germline V gene. This CDR3 is 17 amino acids long.

This rearrangement joins TRBV7-3 to TRBJ2-2; D may correspond to TRBD1 or TRBD2 (6 bases each). The CDR3 sequence is 15 residues long. Germline values: CDR1 SGHTA, CDR2 FQGTGA. The V end was cut by 0 bases, the J end by 5 bases, with 10 bases between. The CDR3 DNA reads as TGTGCCAGCAGCTTAACAGGGGGGTGGACCGGGGAGCTGTTTTTT. Protein product: CASSLTGGWTGELFF.

This clonotype was detected only once. This chain uses TRBV5-4 with TRBJ2-2; 11 bases are shared with TRBD2. Trimming removed 10 bases from V and 6 bases from J; junction bases left unmatched: 11. The length of the CDR3 is 15 residues. Per the germline V gene, CDR1 is SGHNT and CDR2 is YYREEE (reference sequence). DNA of the CDR3: TGTGCCGTTCGTAGCGGGGGGGAATGGCCCGGGGAGCTGTTTTTT. Translation: CAVRSGGEWPGELFF.

This chain connects TRBV29-1 to TRBJ2-4; the D gene is possibly TRBD1 (6 bases). The V end lost 3 bases, the J end lost 1 base, and 16 bases lay between the germline ends. Germline-derived CDR1 and CDR2 are SQVTM and ANQGSEA. The CDR3 totals 16 residues. This CDR3 reads CSVEPLPQGAKNIQYF. The CDR3 DNA reads TGCAGCGTTGAGCCCCTACCGCAGGGGGCCAAAAACATTCAGTACTTC.

This clonotype was seen at least ten times. This chain uses TRBV5-1 with TRBJ2-1; D not certain. CDR3 size: 13 residues. Looked up from germline, CDR1 is SGHRS and CDR2 is YFSETQ. Trimming removed 8 bases from V and 5 bases from J, with 14 bases in between. The CDR3 DNA follows: TGCGCCAGTCGACAAGGAATGGACAATGAGCAGTTCTTC. This translates into CASRQGMDNEQFF.

This rearrangement joins TRBV10-3 to TRBJ2-1; 8 bases match TRBD2. The CDR3 is 14 residues long. CDR1 and CDR2 (germline): ENHRY, SYGVKD. The V gene end was trimmed by 4 bases and the J gene end by 6 bases; junction bases not matched to a gene: 5. Written as DNA, the CDR3 is TGTGCCATCAGTGCCCCGGGGGGGTCCAATGAGCAGTTCTTC. The encoded protein is CAISAPGGSNEQFF.

The chain recombines TRBV10-3 with TRBJ1-5, with 7 bases that match TRBD1. Trimming took 7 bases from V and 4 from J; bases not matched to a gene: 4. The CDR3 extends over 13 amino acids. Germline loops: CDR1 ENHRY, CDR2 SYGVKD. This CDR3 is CAIKMGQNQPQHF. As DNA, the CDR3 is TGTGCCATCAAAATGGGACAGAATCAGCCCCAGCATTTT.

This clonotype appeared many times. V and J are TRBV27 and TRBJ2-2; D unclear. V was clipped by 5 bases and J by 4 bases, with 17 bases between them. The CDR3 is 16 amino acids. Germline lookup yields CDR1 MNHEY and CDR2 SMNVEV (reference sequence). The CDR3 region is CASSPNNGSSTGELFF. The DNA for the CDR3 is TGTGCCAGCAGTCCCAACAACGGTAGCAGCACCGGGGAGCTGTTTTTT.

The CDR3 region is CASSPDLDRAGKLFF. In nucleotides, the CDR3 is TGTGCCAGCAGCCCAGACTTGGACAGGGCTGGAAAACTGTTTTTT. V gene TRBV7-2 combines with J gene TRBJ1-4; TRBD1 agrees at 8 bases. Germline lookup yields CDR1 SGHTA and CDR2 FQGNSA. V dropped 5 bases and J dropped 10; count of bases not matched to a gene: 12. The CDR3 totals 15 residues.

This clonotype was seen at least ten times. This chain connects TRBV20-1 to TRBJ1-4, with D unclear. V was clipped by 6 bases and J by 7 bases, with 15 bases between them. The CDR3 totals 13 residues. Germline V gene data show CDR1 as DFQATT and CDR2 as SNEGSKA (reference sequence). The CDR3 reads CSAHGDLGEKLFF. The CDR3 DNA is TGCAGTGCCCACGGGGATTTGGGTGAAAAACTGTTTTTT.

CDR3 nucleotides: TGCGCCAGCAGCTTAACAGGACAGCAAGAGACCCAGTACTTC. It yields the protein CASSLTGQQETQYF. The rearrangement links TRBV5-1 to TRBJ2-5; D might be TRBD1 (6 bases). V lost 2 bases and J 2 bases, leaving 10 bases between the germline ends. The CDR3 runs to 14 residues. Germline CDR1 is SGHRS and CDR2 is YFSETQ.

In its sample, this clonotype was seen a few times. J is TRBJ2-1 and V is TRBV5-1; a weak D match, TRBD2 (5 bases). CDR1 is SGHRS and CDR2 is YFSETQ in the germline V gene. The CDR3 runs to 17 residues. Trimming left V 4 bases short and J 0 bases short, with 17 bases between. CDR3 amino acids: CASSPRGAGSSYNEQFF. The CDR3 DNA follows: TGCGCCAGCAGCCCCCGAGGAGCTGGGAGCTCCTACAATGAGCAGTTCTTC.

This clonotype came up many times. V and J are TRBV29-1 and TRBJ2-1; 12 positions agree with TRBD2. V gave up 4 bases and J gave up 6 bases; unmatched junction bases: 7. The CDR3 has 15 residues. The germline V gene encodes CDR1 SQVTM and CDR2 ANQGSEA. CDR3 amino acids: CSVGGGLAGPNEQFF. The DNA for the CDR3 is TGCAGCGTTGGGGGGGGACTAGCGGGCCCCAATGAGCAGTTCTTC.

This chain uses TRBV12-5 with TRBJ2-5; D ambiguous. The germline CDR1 and CDR2 sequences are LGHNT and FRNRAP. V was cut by 6 bases and J by 1 base, with 12 bases left in between. The CDR3 has 14 residues. CDR3 DNA: TGTGCTAGTGGCCTCGGTGCAGCCCAAGAGACCCAGTACTTC. It is translated as CASGLGAAQETQYF. The full variable domain, in which reference TRBV12-5 and TRBJ2-5 provide the parts outside the CDR3, is DARVTQTPRHKVTEMGQEVTMRCQPILGHNTVFWYRQTMMQGLELLAYFRNRAPLDDSGMPKDRFSAEMPDATLATLKIQPSEPRDSAVYFCASGLGAAQETQYFGPGTRLLVL.

This clonotype was observed a handful of times. This rearrangement joins TRBV20-1 to TRBJ2-7, with TRBD2 matching over 9 bases. V shed 3 bases and J 3 bases; nucleotides not matched to a gene: 9. CDR1 is DFQATT and CDR2 is SNEGSKA in the germline V gene (reference sequence). The CDR3 runs to 15 residues. CDR3 amino acids: CSASHRRLADYEQYF. CDR3 nucleotides: TGCAGTGCTAGCCACAGAAGACTAGCGGACTACGAGCAGTACTTC.

V is TRBV4-1 and J is TRBJ1-6; D is unresolved. This CDR3 has 14 residues. Germline V lookup: CDR1 MGHRA, CDR2 YSYEKL. V was cut by 3 bases and J by 7 bases, with 10 bases left in between. The CDR3 bases are TGCGCCAGCAGCCAGCGAACAGAGAATTCACCCCTCCACTTT. Translated, it gives CASSQRTENSPLHF.

This clonotype was counted between two and nine times. The chain joins TRBV5-5 to TRBJ2-4; TRBD1 is a possible D gene (5 bases). Trimming stripped 4 bases from V and 9 bases from J, with 17 bases between. CDR1 SGHKS and CDR2 YYEKEE come from the germline V gene (reference sequence). This CDR3 has 14 amino acids. The CDR3 sequence: CASSLGLTLGIQYF. CDR3 nucleotide sequence: TGTGCCAGCAGCCTGGGGCTAACCCTGGGCATTCAGTACTTC.

The DNA for the CDR3 is TGCGCCAGCAGCTTGAGCGGGGCAGCAGATAATTCACCCCTCCACTTT. It specifies CASSLSGAADNSPLHF. The chain carries TRBV5-1 and TRBJ1-6, with a tentative D call TRBD1 (5 bases). Trimming shortened V by 1 base and J by 5 bases, and 13 bases separated the two germline ends. The CDR3 is 16 residues long. Germline CDR1 and CDR2: SGHRS and YFSETQ.

The rearrangement links TRBV7-2 to TRBJ2-3; 9 bases are a match to TRBD1. The germline CDR1 and CDR2 sequences are SGHTA and FQGNSA. The ends lost 5 bases at V and 6 bases at J; junction bases unmatched: 9. CDR3 length equals 15 residues. CDR3 nucleotide sequence: TGTGCCAGCAGCGGAGGGACAGGGCAAGCGGATACGCAGTATTTT. As protein: CASSGGTGQADTQYF.

As concerns this clonotype: One junction end does not reproduce the germline sequence, and a read error may be involved. V usage is TRBV20-1 and J usage is TRBJ2-1; possible D gene TRBD2, 6 bases. Germline V gene data show CDR1 as DFQATT and CDR2 as SNEGSKA (reference sequence). This CDR3 region has 16 residues. Written as DNA, the CDR3 is TGCAGTGCCAGAGGCGGGATCTCGAGGGGTTACAATGAGCAGTTCTTC. Translating gives CSARGGISRGYNEQFF.

This clonotype was recorded at least ten times. The V and J genes are TRBV6-2 or TRBV6-3 and TRBJ2-4; TRBD1 is a possible D gene (6 bases). CDR1 is MNHEY and CDR2 is SVGEGT in the germline V gene. Trimming shortened V by 2 bases and J by 1 base, and 12 bases separated the two germline ends. This CDR3 region has 16 residues. The DNA for the CDR3 is TGTGCCAGCAGTTACCCCTCCGACAGGGCCAAAAACATTCAGTACTTC. Its protein is CASSYPSDRAKNIQYF.

V gene TRBV12-3 or TRBV12-4 combines with J gene TRBJ1-1; the D is unclear. This CDR3 region has 13 residues. The ends were cut back, 5 bases at V and 6 bases at J, with 13 bases in the middle. In DNA form, the CDR3 reads TGTGCCAGCAGTCCTCAGGCAGTCGCTGAAGCTTTCTTT. Translating gives CASSPQAVAEAFF.